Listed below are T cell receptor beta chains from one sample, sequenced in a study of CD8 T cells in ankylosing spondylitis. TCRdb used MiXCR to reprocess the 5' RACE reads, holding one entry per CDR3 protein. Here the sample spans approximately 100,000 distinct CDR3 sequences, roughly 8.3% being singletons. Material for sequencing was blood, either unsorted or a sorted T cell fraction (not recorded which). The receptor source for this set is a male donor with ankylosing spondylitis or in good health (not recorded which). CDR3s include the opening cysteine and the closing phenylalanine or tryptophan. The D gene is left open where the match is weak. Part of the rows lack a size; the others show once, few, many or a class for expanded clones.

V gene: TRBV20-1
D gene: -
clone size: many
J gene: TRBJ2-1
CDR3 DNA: TGCAGTGCTTCGACAGACGGCTACAATGAGCAGTTCTTC
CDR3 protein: CSASTDGYNEQFF

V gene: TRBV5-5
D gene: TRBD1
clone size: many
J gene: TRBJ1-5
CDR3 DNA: TGTGCCAGCAGTTCGGGACAGTATCAGCCCCAGCATTTT
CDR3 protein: CASSSGQYQPQHF

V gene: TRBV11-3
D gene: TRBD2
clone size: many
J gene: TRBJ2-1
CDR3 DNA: TGTGCCAGCAGCTTAGGACGAAAAGGGTGGACTAGCGGAGCAGTCTCCTACAATGAGCAGTTCTTC
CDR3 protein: CASSLGRKGWTSGAVSYNEQFF

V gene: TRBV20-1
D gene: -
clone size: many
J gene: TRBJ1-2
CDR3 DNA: TGCAGTGCTAACATCGCGAACGCCGGGAATTCTAGGGGCTACACCTTC
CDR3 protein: CSANIANAGNSRGYTF

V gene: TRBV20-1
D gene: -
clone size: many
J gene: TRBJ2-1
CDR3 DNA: TGCAGTGCTAGAGACCAAGGACGGTACAATGAGCAGTTCTTC
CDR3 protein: CSARDQGRYNEQFF

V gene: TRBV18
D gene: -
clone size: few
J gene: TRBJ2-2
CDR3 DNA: TGTGCCAGCTCACCACTTCCGGGCGTGAACACCGGGGAGCTGTTTTTT
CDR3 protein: CASSPLPGVNTGELFF

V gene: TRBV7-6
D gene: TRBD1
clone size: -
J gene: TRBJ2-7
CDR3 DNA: TGTGCCAGCAGCCTTCCCGGGACAGGGAACTACGAGCAGTACTTC
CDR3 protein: CASSLPGTGNYEQYF

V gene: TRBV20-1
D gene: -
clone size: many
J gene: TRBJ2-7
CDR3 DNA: TGCAGTGCTAGAGATCTGAGGGGGTCTACCTACGAGCAGTACTTC
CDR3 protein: CSARDLRGSTYEQYF

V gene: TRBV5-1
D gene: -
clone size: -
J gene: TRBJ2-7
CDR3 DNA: TGCGCCAGCAGCTTGGGCGCAGACTCAGCCTACGAGCAGTACTTC
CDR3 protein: CASSLGADSAYEQYF

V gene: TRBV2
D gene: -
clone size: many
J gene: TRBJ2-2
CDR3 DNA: TGTGCCAGCAACATCCAGGACTCTTCCACCGGGGAGCTGTTTTTT
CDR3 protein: CASNIQDSSTGELFF

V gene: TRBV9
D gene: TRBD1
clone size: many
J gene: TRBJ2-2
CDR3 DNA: TGTGCCAGCAGCACCTCAGGGACAGGGGTTTCGGGCGGGGAGCTGTTTTTT
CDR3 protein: CASSTSGTGVSGGELFF

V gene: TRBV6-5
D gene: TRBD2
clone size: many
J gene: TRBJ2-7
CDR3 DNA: TGTGCCAGCAGTTCACTAGCGGGGGTTCACGAGCAGTACTTC
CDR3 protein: CASSSLAGVHEQYF

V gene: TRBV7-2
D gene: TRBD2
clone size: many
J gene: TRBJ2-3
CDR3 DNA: TGTGCCAGCAGCTTATGGGGACTAGCGGACACAGATACGCAGTATTTT
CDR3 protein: CASSLWGLADTDTQYF

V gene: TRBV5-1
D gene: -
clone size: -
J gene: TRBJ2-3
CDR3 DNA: TGCGCCAGCAGCTTGTTTGAGGGCCTTGCAGATACGCAGTATTTT
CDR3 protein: CASSLFEGLADTQYF

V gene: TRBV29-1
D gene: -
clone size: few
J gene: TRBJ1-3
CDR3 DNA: TGCAGCGTTGAGACCCTTGACACCATATATTTT
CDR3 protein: CSVETLDTIYF

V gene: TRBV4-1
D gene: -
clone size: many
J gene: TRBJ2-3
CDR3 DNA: TGCGCCAGCAGCCTCAAAGCCGGGACTTCAAGCACAGATACGCAGTATTTT
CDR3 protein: CASSLKAGTSSTDTQYF

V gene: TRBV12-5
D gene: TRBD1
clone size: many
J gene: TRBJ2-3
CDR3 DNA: TGTGCTAGTGGTCGACAGGGATTAGATACGCAGTATTTT
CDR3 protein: CASGRQGLDTQYF

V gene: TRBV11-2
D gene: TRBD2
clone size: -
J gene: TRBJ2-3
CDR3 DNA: TGTGCCAGCAGCACCCCGAGACTAGCGGGAGGAGGTTCGAATACGCAGTATTTT
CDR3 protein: CASSTPRLAGGGSNTQYF